One and the same sample provided the 19 T cell receptor beta chains below, sequenced in a study of cytomegalovirus exposure and HLA in healthy donors. A multiplex PCR was run with 60 Vbeta primers and 13 Jbeta primers. TCRdb's copy holds only in-frame clones and misses some; the assay was immunoSEQ multiplex PCR. Of about 65,000 clones in the sample, 60% to 65% were seen once. Material for sequencing was PBMCs. The receptors were sampled from a man aged 25-45 years in good health and CMV-seronegative.

The CDR3 region has the DNA TGTGCCACCAGCCTCTGGGGACAGGGGATAGACACCGGGGAGCTGTTTTTT. Translating it yields CATSLWGQGIDTGELFF. The rearrangement joins TRBV15 to TRBJ2-2; 10 bases are a match to TRBD1. The CDR3 is 17 amino acids. Per germline, CDR1 LNHNV and CDR2 YYDKDF (reference sequence). J lost 3 bases, V lost 5 bases, and 9 bases had no gene match.

This clone turned up a few times. The chain combines TRBV6-4 with TRBJ1-5; D unresolved. The V gene's germline CDR1 is MRHNA and CDR2 SNTAGT. There are 15 residues in the CDR3. V was cut by 2 bases and J by 2 bases, with 10 bases left in between. CDR3 nucleotides: TGTGCCAGCAGTGACGTTCGCGGGGGCAATCAGCCCCAGCATTTT. It encodes CASSDVRGGNQPQHF.

The chain links TRBV14 to TRBJ1-6; 7 positions match TRBD1. The V gene's germline CDR1 is SGHDN and CDR2 FVKESK. The CDR3 spans 15 residues. Trimming removed 0 bases from V and 8 bases from J; junction bases left unmatched: 4. The CDR3 DNA follows: TGTGCCAGCAGCCAAGATCACAGGGGTGATTCACCCCTCCACTTT. This encodes CASSQDHRGDSPLHF.

This clone was counted once. The chain is built from TRBV4-1 and TRBJ2-7, with TRBD1 matching 11 bases. Germline loops: CDR1 MGHRA, CDR2 YSYEKL. The CDR3 covers 17 residues. Trimming at V came to 1 base and at J to 0 bases, leaving 5 bases not matched to a gene. The chain's CDR3 is CASSQGIGTGGSYEQYF. The CDR3 region has the DNA TGCGCCAGCAGCCAAGGGATCGGGACAGGGGGCTCCTACGAGCAGTACTTC.

The V call is TRBV4-1, the J call TRBJ1-1; D is perhaps TRBD1 (6 bases). The V end was cut by 0 bases, the J end by 0 bases, with 8 bases between. CDR1 is MGHRA, CDR2 YSYEKL, per germline. This CDR3 has 15 amino acids. The CDR3 sequence: CASSQDRGMNTEAFF. The CDR3 DNA is TGCGCCAGCAGCCAAGATAGGGGGATGAACACTGAAGCTTTCTTT.

Only a few counts were recorded for this clone. V usage is TRBV5-1 and J usage is TRBJ1-1, with a weak D call TRBD1 (6 bases). V dropped 4 bases and J dropped 5 bases, with 15 bases sitting between them. The CDR3 consists of 14 residues. The V gene's germline CDR1 is SGHRS and CDR2 YFSETQ. The CDR3 loop reads CASSPPTGMTEAFF. As DNA, the CDR3 is TGCGCCAGCAGCCCGCCGACAGGTATGACTGAAGCTTTCTTT.

V usage is TRBV5-1 and J usage is TRBJ2-7, with TRBD1 as a possible D gene (6 bases). Germline assignment: CDR1 SGHRS and CDR2 YFSETQ. Trimming shortened V by 4 bases and J by 3 bases, and 8 bases separated the two germline ends. The CDR3 has 12 amino acids. This CDR3 is CASSVDSYEQYF. The CDR3 nucleotides read TGCGCCAGCAGCGTGGACAGCTACGAGCAGTACTTC.

This clone was observed a handful of times. This rearrangement joins TRBV5-4 to TRBJ2-7, with a possible D match to TRBD2 (6 bases). V lost 1 base to trimming and J lost 3 bases, with 8 bases between them. Germline V CDR1 and CDR2: SGHNT, YYREEE (reference sequence). The CDR3 sequence is 13 residues long. CDR3 nucleotides: TGTGCCAGCAGCTTGCCCGGGGGCTACGAGCAGTACTTC. Translating gives CASSLPGGYEQYF.

This clone was detected only a few times. The chain links TRBV6-1 to TRBJ1-2; TRBD1 is a possible D gene (5 bases). Germline CDR1 reads MNHNS; CDR2 reads SASEGT. This CDR3 contains 14 residues. V was trimmed by 3 bases and J by 4 bases, leaving 12 bases between them. The CDR3 spells CASSELQEIYGYTF. The CDR3, as DNA: TGTGCCAGCAGTGAGTTACAGGAGATCTATGGCTACACCTTC.

The chain combines TRBV29-1 with TRBJ1-2, with D perhaps matching TRBD1 (6 bases). Per germline, CDR1 SQVTM and CDR2 ANQGSEA. The CDR3 has 13 residues. With 5 bases removed from V and 8 bases from J, the gap between germline ends came to 18 bases. CDR3: CSVMGGPGEGYTF. The CDR3 nucleotides are TGCAGCGTTATGGGCGGGCCAGGGGAGGGCTACACCTTC.

This chain's CDR3 is CASSSDRGGYETQYF. CDR3 sequence (DNA): TGTGCCAGCAGCTCCGACCGGGGGGGCTATGAGACCCAGTACTTC. V is TRBV7-2 and J is TRBJ2-5, with TRBD2 matching 8 bases. Per germline, CDR1 SGHTA and CDR2 FQGNSA. CDR3 length equals 15 residues. V was pared by 4 bases and J by 5 bases, with 9 bases of the junction left unmatched.

The chain is built from TRBV7-9 and TRBJ2-1, with D perhaps TRBD2 (6 bases). V lost 1 base to trimming and J lost 6 bases, with 10 bases between them. The CDR3 covers 14 residues. Germline CDR1 reads SEHNR; CDR2 reads FQNEAQ (reference sequence). The CDR3: CASSLGLASNEQFF. The CDR3, as DNA: TGTGCCAGCAGCTTAGGTCTAGCGAGCAATGAGCAGTTCTTC.

The V and J genes are TRBV5-1 and TRBJ2-2; the D gene is possibly TRBD1 (6 bases). Trimming removed 5 bases at V and 0 bases at J, with 8 bases between. Germline-derived CDR1 and CDR2 are SGHRS and YFSETQ. The CDR3 runs 14 residues. The CDR3 region is CASRQGTNTGELFF. In nucleotides, the CDR3 is TGCGCCAGCAGACAGGGAACGAACACCGGGGAGCTGTTTTTT.

The gene calls are TRBV7-8 and TRBJ2-1; the match to TRBD2 covers 10 bases. CDR3 length: 16 amino acids. Trimming at V came to 2 bases and at J to 8 bases, leaving 9 bases not matched to a gene. The germline CDR1 and CDR2 sequences are SGHVS and FQNEAQ. CDR3 nucleotides: TGTGCCAGCAGCTTACTGCCTAGCGGGGGCTGGGATGAGCAGTTCTTC. This translates into CASSLLPSGGWDEQFF.

The chain recombines TRBV2 with TRBJ1-5, with D possibly being TRBD1 (5 bases). V shed 6 bases and J shed 0 bases, with 9 bases lying between them. In germline, CDR1 is SNHLY, CDR2 FYNNEI. CDR3 size: 14 residues. CDR3 residues: CASSLTGSNQPQHF. The CDR3, as DNA: TGTGCCAGCAGCCTCACAGGTAGCAATCAGCCCCAGCATTTT. Together with reference TRBV2 and TRBJ1-5, the CDR3 gives the full variable domain: EPEVTQTPSHQVTQMGQEVILRCVPISNHLYFYWYRQILGQKVEFLVSFYNNEISEKSEIFDDQFSVERPDGSNFTLKIRSTKLEDSAMYFCASSLTGSNQPQHFGDGTRLSIL.

The chain has TRBV6-1 and TRBJ2-7; D perhaps matches TRBD2 (7 bases). Germline loops: CDR1 MNHNS, CDR2 SASEGT. Trimming pared 2 bases from V and 2 bases from J, leaving 19 bases between. This CDR3 spans 17 amino acids. The CDR3 sequence is CASSENGGGGAPYEQYF. The DNA for the CDR3 is TGTGCCAGCAGTGAAAATGGTGGTGGGGGGGCCCCCTACGAGCAGTACTTC.

Details on this clone: Other nucleotide sequences in the sample specify the same CDR3. CDR3 in amino acids: CASSLQGAGTEAFF. The CDR3 DNA sequence: TGTGCCAGCAGCTTACAGGGGGCGGGCACTGAAGCTTTCTTT. This chain links TRBV5-4 with TRBJ1-1; TRBD1 matches 9 bases. The junction had 3 bases not matched to a gene; V was cut back by 2 bases and J by 4 bases. CDR1 SGHNT and CDR2 YYREEE come from the germline V gene (reference sequence). This CDR3 contains 14 residues.

Note on this clone: It may be a read error: a sequence one base away is much more abundant. The chain combines TRBV15 with TRBJ2-6; D remains ambiguous. Deletions cut 6 bases from V and 0 bases from J, with 6 bases between. From germline, CDR1 is LNHNV and CDR2 YYDKDF (reference sequence). The CDR3 covers 14 residues. The CDR3 bases are TGTGCCACCAGTACAAACTCTGGGGCCAACGTCCTGACTTTC. This gives the protein CATSTNSGANVLTF.

The rearrangement uses TRBV5-6 and TRBJ2-1; TRBD1 is a possible D gene (6 bases). Germline assignment: CDR1 SGHDT and CDR2 YYEEEE. The length of the CDR3 is 12 residues. V gave up 0 bases and J gave up 9 bases, with 7 bases separating them. DNA for the CDR3: TGTGCCAGCAGCTTGGGGGGGCCTGAGCAGTTCTTC. This encodes CASSLGGPEQFF.